Here is one T cell receptor (beta chain) with its context. The sample belongs to a study of blood T cell repertoires in COVID-19. Study-wide background: COVID-19 samples from acute and convalescent phases originated in the United States, Italy and Spain. Sources were T cells, B-cell-depleted T cells, or PBMCs; the material itself was cDNA or gDNA.

Clones were read by immunoSEQ multiplex PCR, and TCRdb kept only the in-frame ones, dropping some. Among roughly 570,000 clones, roughly 89% were seen once, and the ten largest hold roughly 8%. The Seattle patients joined while their infection was active and were tracked longitudinally afterward. The length of the CDR3 is 10 residues. CDR1 and CDR2 (germline): SQVTM, ANQGSEA. Trimming left V 5 bases short and J 3 bases short, with 5 bases between. The receptor was derived from a woman between 45 and 65 years old with COVID-19, enrolled during active disease. The chain employs TRBV29-1 and TRBJ2-7, with D unresolved. The sequenced material came from peripheral blood. CDR3 sequence reads: CSVFLYEQYF. CDR3 sequence (DNA): TGCAGCGTTTTCCTCTACGAGCAGTACTTC.